The clone carrying this T cell receptor (beta chain) came up once. This record comes from a study of blood T cell repertoires in COVID-19. Study at large: Researchers got acute and convalescent COVID-19 samples from the United States, Italy and Spain. PBMCs, B-cell-depleted T cells, or T cells provided the cDNA or gDNA that made up the material.

Enrolment of Seattle patients took place during active infection, and they were followed longitudinally. V trimming: 1 base; J trimming: 3 bases; junction bases outside the gene matches: 2. This CDR3 has 14 residues. Germline V CDR1 and CDR2: SEHNR, FQNEAQ (reference sequence). As handled by the study authors: Estimates of nucleated cell counts were drawn from the amplification of reference gene primers. Sequenced by immunoSEQ multiplex PCR; TCRdb stores in-frame clones only, minus some. V and J calls plus clone size are reproduced from that table; the DNA served to infer D and trimming. The data contain about 200,000 clones, more than 75% of them singletons.

This clonotype originated in a woman in her fifties or sixties with COVID-19, enrolled during active disease. The V gene is TRBV7-9, the J gene TRBJ2-7, with 8 bases fitting TRBD2. Material for sequencing was peripheral blood. CDR3 bases: TGTGCCAGCAGCTTAGGAGGGACTAGCTACGAGCAGTACTTC. It codes for CASSLGGTSYEQYF.